This is a list of T cell receptor beta chains from one sample in a study of yellow fever vaccine responses in identical twins. MiXCR, run by TCRdb on the RT-PCR reads, gives a single entry per CDR3 protein. The data hold 9,900 or so distinct CDR3 sequences, with roughly 80% observed a single time. Sequences were derived from T cells from blood (PBMCs), unsorted or a sorted subset (not recorded which), sampled before or after yellow fever vaccination (not recorded which). These receptors were collected from a woman younger than 35 who received the yellow fever vaccine. CDR3s include the opening cysteine and the closing phenylalanine or tryptophan. Not every row has a clone size; where given, it reads once, few, many or a size class.

v_call	j_call	clone_size	cdr3_aa
TRBV19	TRBJ2-1	-	CASSIRGGTIYNEQFF
TRBV5-1	TRBJ2-2	-	CASSLIKTGGNTGELFF
TRBV28	TRBJ2-7	-	CASSPPDRGYEQYF
TRBV10-1	TRBJ2-7	-	CASSESGTGGGEQYF
TRBV29-1	TRBJ1-5	-	CSVASGNSNQPQHF
TRBV5-4	TRBJ2-5	-	CASSWIEGETQYF
TRBV6-5	TRBJ1-1	-	CASSYGGGNTEAFF
TRBV7-2	TRBJ2-7	-	CASSLADRTYEQYF
TRBV29-1	TRBJ2-4	-	CSVEVAKNIQYF
TRBV2	TRBJ2-1	-	CASSVRGRNEQFF
TRBV5-1	TRBJ2-1	-	CASSWTGPYNEQFF
TRBV28	TRBJ1-3	-	CASSLFPSSGNTIYF
TRBV29-1	TRBJ2-1	medium-sized	CITKSGYNEQFF
TRBV11-1	TRBJ2-1	-	CASSPQLRGANNEQFF